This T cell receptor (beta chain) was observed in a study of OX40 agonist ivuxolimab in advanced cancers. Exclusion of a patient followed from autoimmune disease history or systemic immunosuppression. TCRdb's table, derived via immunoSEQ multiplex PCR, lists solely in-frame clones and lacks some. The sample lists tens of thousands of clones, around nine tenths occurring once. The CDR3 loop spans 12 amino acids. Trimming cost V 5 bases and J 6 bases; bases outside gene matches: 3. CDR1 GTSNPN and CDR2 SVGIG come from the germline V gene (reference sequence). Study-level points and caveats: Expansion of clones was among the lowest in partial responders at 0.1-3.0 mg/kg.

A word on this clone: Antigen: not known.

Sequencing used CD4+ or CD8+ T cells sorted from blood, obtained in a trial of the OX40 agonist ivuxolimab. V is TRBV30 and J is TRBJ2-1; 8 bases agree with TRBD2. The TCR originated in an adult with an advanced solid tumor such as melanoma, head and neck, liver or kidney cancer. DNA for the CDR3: TGTGCCTGGGGGAGCGGGAGCAATGAGCAGTTCTTC. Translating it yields CAWGSGSNEQFF.